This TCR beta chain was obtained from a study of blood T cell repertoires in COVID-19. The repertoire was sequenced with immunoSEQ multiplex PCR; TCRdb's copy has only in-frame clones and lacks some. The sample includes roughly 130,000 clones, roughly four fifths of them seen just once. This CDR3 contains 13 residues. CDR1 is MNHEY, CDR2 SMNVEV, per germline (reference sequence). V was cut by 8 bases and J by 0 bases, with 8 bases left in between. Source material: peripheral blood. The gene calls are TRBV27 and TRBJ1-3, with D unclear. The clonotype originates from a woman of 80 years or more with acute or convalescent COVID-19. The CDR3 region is CASGPYSGNTIYF. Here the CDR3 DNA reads TGTGCCAGCGGTCCCTACTCTGGAAACACCATATATTTT.